This TCR beta chain emerged from a study of blood T cell repertoires in COVID-19. The overall study: Researchers got acute and convalescent COVID-19 samples from the United States, Italy and Spain.

Assay: immunoSEQ multiplex PCR; the TCRdb copy retains only in-frame clones and omits some. In the table there are hundreds of thousands of clones, about 86% of which are singletons. CDR1 is MNHEY and CDR2 is SMNVEV in the germline V gene (reference sequence). V lost 6 bases to trimming and J lost 7 bases, with 12 bases between them. CDR3 size: 13 residues. The age range of participants was 18 to 89 years, with residence in approximately 25 US areas. Assignment of participants to cohorts was predicated upon participant-reported clinical history. Symptom resolution, clearance, or two negative PCRs marked donors in Cohort 3 as recovered.

This chain links TRBV27 with TRBJ1-4, with unresolved D. This TCR was sampled from a woman between 45 and 65 years old who had recovered from COVID-19. Sequenced material: PBMCs or T cells enriched from blood (not recorded which). In nucleotides, the CDR3 is TGTGCCAGCAGCGGAATTCGAGGTGAAAAACTGTTTTTT. It encodes CASSGIRGEKLFF.